The entry below describes one T cell receptor beta chain. Germline and junction disagree at one end, which may indicate a read error. The data were obtained in a study of T-cell reconstitution after alpha-beta-depleted transplantation in children. Unique molecular identifiers tagged the TCRbeta library. TCRdb fed the PCR reads into MiXCR, producing one record per CDR3 protein. In the table there are more than 200,000 distinct CDR3 sequences, 9% to 10% of which are singletons. Germline CDR1 reads DFQATT; CDR2 reads SNEGSKA (reference sequence). The CDR3 loop spans 16 amino acids. This sequence joins TRBV20-1 and TRBJ1-4, with 7 positions matching TRBD1. The sequence came from a human donor who donated a stem cell graft to a child with SCID. The starting material was PBMCs from the stem cell graft donor, obtained from the stem cell graft. CDR3 protein: CSARDGKGATNETLFF. The DNA for the CDR3 is TGCAGTGCTAGAGATGGGAAGGGGGCAACTAATGAAACACTGTTTTTT.